The table lists the clone carrying this T cell receptor beta chain with many counts. The antigen is unknown. This record belongs to a study of T cells in Graves' hyperthyroidism and ophthalmopathy. About the research overall: Peripheral blood was obtained at initial diagnosis, preceding any treatment.

V gave up 3 bases and J gave up 7 bases; unmatched junction bases: 7. The CDR3 has 15 amino acids. Germline assignment: CDR1 SGHRS and CDR2 YFSETQ. Amplification of TCR beta CDR3 regions was performed using RNA transcripts as template. The HTBI primer set drove a first-round RT-PCR of the TCR CDR3. Via MiXCR, TCRdb re-called the multiplex PCR reads, giving one row per CDR3 protein. The table lists hundreds of thousands of distinct CDR3 sequences, about 15% of them singletons. Whole-study findings and limits: Median prediction lead before ophthalmopathy onset was 6.5 months with the model.

This clonotype originated in a young woman with Graves' hyperthyroidism that later progressed to Graves' ophthalmopathy. The V gene is TRBV5-1, the J gene TRBJ2-1, with TRBD2 matching 10 bases. Sample: blood. For the CDR3, the DNA is TGCGCCAGCAGCTCCCGAGCGGGAGGGCCTAATGAGCAGTTCTTC. It encodes CASSSRAGGPNEQFF.